Sequencing of this T cell receptor (beta chain) was carried out in a study of blood T cells in healthy people across ages (dated by TCRdb to between 2015 and 2016). General notes on the study: In model experiments, template switching captured roughly one uniquely barcoded TCR beta cDNA molecule for every two T cells. The study measured age-related changes in TCR beta repertoire diversity using deep sequencing normalized with unique cDNA molecular identifiers. For two donors (one aged 18 to 29 and one aged 80 or older), the study analyzed two additional independent replicas of 1 million unique cDNA reads from the same blood draw. The donors were split into four age groups: young (average around 15 years), middle-aged (over 35), aged (about 56) and long-lived (roughly 86). Donors of different ages were randomly distributed across sequencing lanes to avoid experimental bias.

This clonotype was recorded many times. Its antigen is still unknown. Per-nucleotide qualities are absent, and no much larger clonotype sits a single base away. The donors were a few dozen Caucasian individuals from Russia, aged roughly 6 to 100 years, who were systemically healthy. Each donor gave about 9.7 milliliters of peripheral blood, drawn into EDTA-treated Vacutainer tubes. Ficoll-Paque density-gradient centrifugation was used to isolate PBMCs, with at least 7 million per sample. Trizol reagent was used to extract total RNA from the PBMCs, yielding at least 5 micrograms per sample. Naive CD45RAhigh/CD27high T cell percentages were measured by flow cytometry on a PBMC aliquot from every donor. The germline V gene (reference sequence) gives CDR1 as LGHDT and CDR2 as YNNKEL. The CDR3 holds 12 amino acids from the cysteine to the phenylalanine. Only the CDR3 DNA stays, 36 bases, in frame from base 1. Deletion took 6 bases off V and 5 bases off J, with a span of 10 bases between the germline ends.

Study-wide findings and limitations: Estimates of total diversity based on one million sequenced T cells were regarded as lower bounds and as underestimates. Because the CMV infection status of the donors was unknown, age-related changes in expanded clonotypes may potentially have been confounded. A strong correlation was found between observed TCR beta diversity and the percentage of naive T cells measured by flow cytometry. Compared with the aged group, the long-lived group had more naive CD4+ T cells, fewer expanded clones and increased TCR diversity, a pattern suggesting age selection. Observed TCR beta diversity per million T cells fell roughly linearly with age, and a significant reduction was already apparent by age around 40. Because profiling used bulk unsorted PBMCs, naive and antigen-experienced compartments could not be compared conclusively.

Library preparation was by 5' RACE. The reads were generated on an Illumina HiSeq 2500. A second roughly 6 to 11 cycle PCR used a sample-barcoded 5' primer and a J-beta primer mix. Each TCR beta cDNA molecule received a unique molecular identifier from a template-switch 5' adaptor carrying 12 random nucleotides. At least 3 million CDR3-containing paired-end reads were obtained from each sample. The Mint cDNA synthesis kit, primed by a TRBC-specific oligonucleotide, was used to synthesize first-strand cDNA from all RNA. Following uracil-DNA glycosylase treatment, all cDNA underwent a first 18-cycle PCR with the universal primers M1SS and BC2_uni_R. The original methods were these. Each sample was normalized by randomly selecting 1 million high-quality reads, each carrying a distinct molecular identifier. Reads sharing molecular identifiers were discarded rather than binned into consensus sequences. MiTCR, run with a Q25 quality threshold and the strictest error-elimination algorithm, handled CDR3 identification, clonotype clustering and error correction. A nonparametric unseen species model with Euler transformation was used to estimate lower-bound total TCR beta diversity. In TCRdb, the public reads were trimmed at Q25 with fastp and aligned with MiXCR, with productive beta chains retained. Under each unique CDR3 protein, matching rows form one entry showing the most common genes and DNA. The V and J calls and clone size come from TCRdb's table, not from the authors' own analysis. For this sample there are more than 800,000 distinct CDR3 sequences; around 28% appear just once. The ten largest clones take up roughly 17% of the sample.

The V and J segments used are TRBV3-1 and TRBJ2-5; the D gene cannot be named for sure. Source material: blood. The TCR comes from a woman at least 80 years old in good health. The sequenced DNA is TGTGCCAGCAGTGCCATCGGGGAGACCCAGTACTTC. It is translated as CASSAIGETQYF.